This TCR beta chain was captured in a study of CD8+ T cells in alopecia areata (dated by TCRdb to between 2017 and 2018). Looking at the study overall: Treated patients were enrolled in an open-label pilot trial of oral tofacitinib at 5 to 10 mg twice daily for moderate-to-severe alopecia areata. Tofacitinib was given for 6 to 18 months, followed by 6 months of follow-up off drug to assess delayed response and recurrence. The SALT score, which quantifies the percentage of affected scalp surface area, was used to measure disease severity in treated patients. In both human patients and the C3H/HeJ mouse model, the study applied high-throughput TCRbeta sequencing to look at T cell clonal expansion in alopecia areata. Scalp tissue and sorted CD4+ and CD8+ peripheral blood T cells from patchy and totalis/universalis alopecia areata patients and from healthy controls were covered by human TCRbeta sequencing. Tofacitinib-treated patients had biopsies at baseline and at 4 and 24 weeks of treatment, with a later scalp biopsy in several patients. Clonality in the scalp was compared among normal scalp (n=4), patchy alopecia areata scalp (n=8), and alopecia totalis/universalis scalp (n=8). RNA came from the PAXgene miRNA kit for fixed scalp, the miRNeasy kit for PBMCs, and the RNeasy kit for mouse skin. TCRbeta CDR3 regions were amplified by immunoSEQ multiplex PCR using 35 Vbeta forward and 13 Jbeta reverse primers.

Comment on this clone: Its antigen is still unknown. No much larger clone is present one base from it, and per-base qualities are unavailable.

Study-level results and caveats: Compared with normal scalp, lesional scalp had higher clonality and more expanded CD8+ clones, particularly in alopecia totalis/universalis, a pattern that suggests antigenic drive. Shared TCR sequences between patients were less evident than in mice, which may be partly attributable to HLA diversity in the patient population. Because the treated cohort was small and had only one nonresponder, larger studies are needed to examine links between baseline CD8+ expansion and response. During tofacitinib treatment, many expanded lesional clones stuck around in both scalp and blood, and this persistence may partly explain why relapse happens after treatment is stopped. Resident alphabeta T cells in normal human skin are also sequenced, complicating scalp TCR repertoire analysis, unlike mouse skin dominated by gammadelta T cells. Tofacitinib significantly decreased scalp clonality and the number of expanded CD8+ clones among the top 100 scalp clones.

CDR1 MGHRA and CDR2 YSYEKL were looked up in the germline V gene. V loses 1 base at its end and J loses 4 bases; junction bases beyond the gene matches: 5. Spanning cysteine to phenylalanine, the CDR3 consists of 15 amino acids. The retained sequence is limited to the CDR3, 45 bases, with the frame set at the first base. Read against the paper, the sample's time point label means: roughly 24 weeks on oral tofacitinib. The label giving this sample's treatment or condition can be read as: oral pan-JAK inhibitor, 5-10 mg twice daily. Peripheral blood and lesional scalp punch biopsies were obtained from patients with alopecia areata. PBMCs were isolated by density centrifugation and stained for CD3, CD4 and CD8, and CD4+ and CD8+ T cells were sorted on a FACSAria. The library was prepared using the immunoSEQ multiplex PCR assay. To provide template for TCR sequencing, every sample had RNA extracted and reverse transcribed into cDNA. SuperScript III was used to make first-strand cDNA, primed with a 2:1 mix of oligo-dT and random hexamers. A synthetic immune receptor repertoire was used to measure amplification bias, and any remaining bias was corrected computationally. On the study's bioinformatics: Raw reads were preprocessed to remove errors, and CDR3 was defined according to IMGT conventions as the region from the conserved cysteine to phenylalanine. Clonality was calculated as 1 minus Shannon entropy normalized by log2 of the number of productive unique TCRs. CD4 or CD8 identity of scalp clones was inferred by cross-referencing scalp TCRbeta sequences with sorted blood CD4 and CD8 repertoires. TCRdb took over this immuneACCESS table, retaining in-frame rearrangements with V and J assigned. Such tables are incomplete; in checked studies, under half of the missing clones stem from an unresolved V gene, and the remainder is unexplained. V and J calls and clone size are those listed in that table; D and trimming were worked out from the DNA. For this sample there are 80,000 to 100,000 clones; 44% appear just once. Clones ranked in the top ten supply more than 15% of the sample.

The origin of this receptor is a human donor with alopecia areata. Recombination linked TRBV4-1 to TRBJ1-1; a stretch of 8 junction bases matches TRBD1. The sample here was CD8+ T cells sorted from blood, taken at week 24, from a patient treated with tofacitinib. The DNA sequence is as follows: TGCGCCAGCAGCCAAGTCACCACAGGGGGCACTGAAGCTTTCTTT. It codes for CASSQVTTGGTEAFF.